This TCR beta chain was profiled in a study of read filtering for tumor transcriptome and immune sequencing. This clonotype occurred many times. This library used roughly 0.4 ug RNA and molecular barcoded adaptors spanning alpha/delta and beta/gamma chains. One entry per CDR3 protein results from TCRdb running MiXCR on the reads. The sample has 50,000 to 65,000 distinct CDR3 sequences, about 12% seen once. V was cut by 5 bases and J by 3 bases, with 11 bases left in between. The CDR3 is made up of 12 amino acids. The germline CDR1 and CDR2 sequences are DFQATT and SNEGSKA (reference sequence). The chain recombines TRBV20-1 with TRBJ2-7; D gene uncertain. Sequenced: a population of CD138-negative cells sorted from bone marrow. This receptor was taken from a donor aged 40 or older with multiple myeloma. The DNA for the CDR3 is TGCAGTGCTCCAGAGCAGAACTACGAGCAGTACTTC. This gives the protein CSAPEQNYEQYF.